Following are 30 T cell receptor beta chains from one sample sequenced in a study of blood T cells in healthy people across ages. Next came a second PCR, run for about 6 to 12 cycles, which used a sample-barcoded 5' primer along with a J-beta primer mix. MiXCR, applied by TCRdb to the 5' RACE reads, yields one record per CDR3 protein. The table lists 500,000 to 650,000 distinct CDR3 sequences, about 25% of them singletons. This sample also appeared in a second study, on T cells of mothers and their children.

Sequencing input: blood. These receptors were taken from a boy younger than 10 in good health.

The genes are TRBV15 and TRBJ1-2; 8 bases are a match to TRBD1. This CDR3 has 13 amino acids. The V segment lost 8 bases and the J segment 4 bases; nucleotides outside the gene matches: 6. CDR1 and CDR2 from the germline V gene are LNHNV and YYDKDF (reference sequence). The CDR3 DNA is TGTGCCACCGCAACCGGGACAGGCTATGGCTACACCTTC. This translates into CATATGTGYGYTF.

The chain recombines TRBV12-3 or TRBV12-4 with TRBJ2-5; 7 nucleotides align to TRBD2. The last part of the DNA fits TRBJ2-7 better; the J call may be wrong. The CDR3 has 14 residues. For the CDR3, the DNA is TGTGCCAGCACGCCCGGACTAGGTTCATACGAGCAGTACTTC. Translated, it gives CASTPGLGSYEQYF.

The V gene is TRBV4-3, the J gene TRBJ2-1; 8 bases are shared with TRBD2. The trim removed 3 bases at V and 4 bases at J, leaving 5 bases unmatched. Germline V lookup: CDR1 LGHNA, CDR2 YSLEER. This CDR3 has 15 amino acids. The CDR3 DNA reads TGCGCCAGCAGCCAGGAAGGACTAGCTTACAATGAGCAGTTCTTC. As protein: CASSQEGLAYNEQFF.

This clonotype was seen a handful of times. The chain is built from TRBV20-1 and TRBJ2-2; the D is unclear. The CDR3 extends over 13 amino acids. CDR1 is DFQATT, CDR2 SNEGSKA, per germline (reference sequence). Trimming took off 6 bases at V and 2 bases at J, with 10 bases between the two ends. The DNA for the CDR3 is TGCAGTGCGTCACGGGCCAACACCGGGGAGCTGTTTTTT. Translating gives CSASRANTGELFF.

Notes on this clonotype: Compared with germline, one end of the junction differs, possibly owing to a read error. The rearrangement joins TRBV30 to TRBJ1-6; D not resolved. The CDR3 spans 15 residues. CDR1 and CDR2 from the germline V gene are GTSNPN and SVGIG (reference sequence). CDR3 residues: CAWSVQSSSNSPLHF. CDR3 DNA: TGTGCCTGGAGTGTACAGTCATCCTCTAATTCACCCCTCCACTTT. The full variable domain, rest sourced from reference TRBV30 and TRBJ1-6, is SQTIHQWPATLVQPVGSPLSLECTVEGTSNPNLYWYRQAAGRGLQLLFYSVGIGQISSEVPQNLSASRPQDRQFILSSKKLLLSDSGFYLCAWSVQSSSNSPLHFGNGTRLTVT.

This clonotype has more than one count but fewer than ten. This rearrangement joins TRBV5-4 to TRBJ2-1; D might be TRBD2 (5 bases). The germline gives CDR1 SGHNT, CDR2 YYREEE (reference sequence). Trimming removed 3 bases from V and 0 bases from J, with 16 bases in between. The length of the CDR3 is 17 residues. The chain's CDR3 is CASSSPLGEGSYNEQFF. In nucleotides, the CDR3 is TGTGCCAGCAGCTCGCCCCTAGGAGAGGGCTCCTACAATGAGCAGTTCTTC. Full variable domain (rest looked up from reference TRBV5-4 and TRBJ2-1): ETGVTQSPTHLIKTRGQQVTLRCSSQSGHNTVSWYQQALGQGPQFIFQYYREEENGRGNFPPRFSGLQFPNYSSELNVNALELDDSALYLCASSSPLGEGSYNEQFFGPGTRLTVL.

The CDR3 sequence: CAISDHQGYNSPLHF. The CDR3 DNA reads as TGTGCCATCAGTGACCACCAGGGATATAATTCACCCCTCCACTTT. The V and J genes are TRBV10-3 and TRBJ1-6; D possibly corresponds to TRBD1 (5 bases). The CDR3 is made up of 15 amino acids. Germline lookup yields CDR1 ENHRY and CDR2 SYGVKD. V lost 3 bases, J lost 4 bases, and 10 bases lay in between.

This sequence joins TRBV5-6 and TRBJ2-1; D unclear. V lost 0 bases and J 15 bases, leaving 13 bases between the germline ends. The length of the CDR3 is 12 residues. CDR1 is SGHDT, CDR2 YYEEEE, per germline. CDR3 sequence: CASSLVGSPGFF. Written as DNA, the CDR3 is TGTGCCAGCAGCTTGGTGGGTTCGCCTGGGTTCTTC.

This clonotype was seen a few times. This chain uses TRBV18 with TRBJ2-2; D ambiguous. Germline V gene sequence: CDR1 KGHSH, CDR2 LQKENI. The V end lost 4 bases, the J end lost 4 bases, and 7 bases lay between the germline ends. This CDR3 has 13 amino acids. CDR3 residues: CASSLKATGELFF. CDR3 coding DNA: TGTGCCAGCTCACTTAAAGCCACCGGGGAGCTGTTTTTT.

This CDR3 is CASSQDGGTGAFF. The CDR3 DNA sequence: TGTGCCAGCAGCCAAGATGGAGGGACCGGAGCTTTCTTT. The chain recombines TRBV3-1 with TRBJ1-1; D is possibly TRBD1 (5 bases). Germline assignment: CDR1 LGHDT and CDR2 YNNKEL (reference sequence). The CDR3 length is 13 residues. The V end was cut by 0 bases, the J end by 10 bases, with 12 bases between. Combining the CDR3 with reference TRBV3-1 and TRBJ1-1 gives the whole variable domain DTAVSQTPKYLVTQMGNDKSIKCEQNLGHDTMYWYKQDSKKFLKIMFSYNNKELIINETVPNRFSPKSPDKAHLNLHINSLELGDSAVYFCASSQDGGTGAFFGQGTRLTVV.

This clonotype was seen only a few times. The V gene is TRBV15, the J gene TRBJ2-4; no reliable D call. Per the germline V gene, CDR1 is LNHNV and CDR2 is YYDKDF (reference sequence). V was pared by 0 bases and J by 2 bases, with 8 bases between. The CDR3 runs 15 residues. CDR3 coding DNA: TGTGCCACCAGCAGAGAGATAGGACCCAAAAACATTCAGTACTTC. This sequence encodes CATSREIGPKNIQYF.

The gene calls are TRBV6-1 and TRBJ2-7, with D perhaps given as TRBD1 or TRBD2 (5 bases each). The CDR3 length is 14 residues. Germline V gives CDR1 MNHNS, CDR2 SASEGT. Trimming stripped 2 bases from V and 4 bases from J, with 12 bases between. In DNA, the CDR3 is TGTGCCAGCAGTGAAAGGGCGAGGGGTTACGAGCAGTACTTC. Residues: CASSERARGYEQYF.

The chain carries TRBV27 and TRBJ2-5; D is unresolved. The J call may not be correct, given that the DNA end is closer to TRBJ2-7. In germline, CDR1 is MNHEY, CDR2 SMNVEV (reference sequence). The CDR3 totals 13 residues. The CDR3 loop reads CASSFAYSYEQYF. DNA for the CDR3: TGTGCCAGCAGTTTTGCCTACTCCTACGAGCAGTACTTC.

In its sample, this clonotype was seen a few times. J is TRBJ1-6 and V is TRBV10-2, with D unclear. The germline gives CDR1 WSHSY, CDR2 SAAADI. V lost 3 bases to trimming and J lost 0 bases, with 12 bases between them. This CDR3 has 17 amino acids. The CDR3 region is CASSDKDLSSYNSPLHF. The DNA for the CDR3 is TGCGCCAGCAGTGATAAGGATTTGAGCTCCTATAATTCACCCCTCCACTTT.

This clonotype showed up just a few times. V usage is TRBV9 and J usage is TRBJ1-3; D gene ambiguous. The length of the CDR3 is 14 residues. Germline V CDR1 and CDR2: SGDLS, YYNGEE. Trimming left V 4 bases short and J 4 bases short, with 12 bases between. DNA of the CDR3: TGTGCCAGCAGCTCCAGCACGGGCGGAAACACCATATATTTT. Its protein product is CASSSSTGGNTIYF.

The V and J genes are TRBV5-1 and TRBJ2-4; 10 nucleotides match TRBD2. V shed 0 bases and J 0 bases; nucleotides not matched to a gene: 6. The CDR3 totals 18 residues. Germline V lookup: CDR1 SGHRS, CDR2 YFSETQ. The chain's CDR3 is CASSLAERGGLAKNIQYF. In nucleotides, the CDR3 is TGCGCCAGCAGCTTGGCCGAGCGGGGGGGCCTAGCCAAAAACATTCAGTACTTC.

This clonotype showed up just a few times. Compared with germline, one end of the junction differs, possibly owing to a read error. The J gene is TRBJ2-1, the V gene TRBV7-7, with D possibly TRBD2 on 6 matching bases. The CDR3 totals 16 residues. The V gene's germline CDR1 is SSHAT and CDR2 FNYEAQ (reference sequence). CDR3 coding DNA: TGTGCTAGCAGCTTAGGTTGGGGGGTCTCCTACAATGGGCAGTTCTTC. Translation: CASSLGWGVSYNGQFF.

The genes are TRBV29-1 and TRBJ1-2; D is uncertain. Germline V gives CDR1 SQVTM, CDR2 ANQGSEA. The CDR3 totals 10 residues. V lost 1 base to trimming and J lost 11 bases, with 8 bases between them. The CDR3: CSVEVRGYTF. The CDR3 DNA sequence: TGCAGCGTTGAAGTGCGAGGTTACACCTTC.

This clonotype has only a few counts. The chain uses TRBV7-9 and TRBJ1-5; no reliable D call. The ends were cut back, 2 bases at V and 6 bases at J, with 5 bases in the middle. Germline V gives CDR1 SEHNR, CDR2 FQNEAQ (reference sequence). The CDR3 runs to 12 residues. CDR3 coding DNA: TGTGCCAGCAGCTTAATAAGTCAGCCCCAGCATTTT. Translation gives CASSLISQPQHF.

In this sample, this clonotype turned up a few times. The CDR3 spells CAISEVQGRGYTF. CDR3 nucleotide sequence: TGTGCCATCAGTGAGGTACAGGGTCGTGGCTACACCTTC. The chain joins TRBV10-3 to TRBJ1-2, with a possible D match to TRBD1 (6 bases). CDR1 is ENHRY, CDR2 SYGVKD, per germline. The CDR3 is made up of 13 amino acids. With 2 bases removed from V and 7 bases from J, the gap between germline ends came to 11 bases.

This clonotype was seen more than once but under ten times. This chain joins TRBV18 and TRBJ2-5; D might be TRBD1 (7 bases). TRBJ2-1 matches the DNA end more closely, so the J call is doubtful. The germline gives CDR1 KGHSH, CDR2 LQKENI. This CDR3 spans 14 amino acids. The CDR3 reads CASSRGGTVDEQFF. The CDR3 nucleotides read TGTGCCAGCTCACGAGGGGGGACAGTTGATGAGCAGTTCTTC.

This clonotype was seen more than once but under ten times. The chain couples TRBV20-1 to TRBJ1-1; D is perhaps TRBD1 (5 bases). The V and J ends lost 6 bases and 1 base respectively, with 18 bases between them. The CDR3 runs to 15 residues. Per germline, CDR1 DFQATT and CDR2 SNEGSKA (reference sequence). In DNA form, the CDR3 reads TGCAGTGCCAGCAGGGTAATCAATACGAACACTGAAGCTTTCTTT. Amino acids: CSASRVINTNTEAFF.

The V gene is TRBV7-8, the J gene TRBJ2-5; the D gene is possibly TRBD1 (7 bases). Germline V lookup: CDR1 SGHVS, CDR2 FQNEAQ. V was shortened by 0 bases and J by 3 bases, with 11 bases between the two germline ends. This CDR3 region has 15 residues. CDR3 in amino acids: CASSLARDSKETQYF. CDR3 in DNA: TGTGCCAGCAGCTTAGCGCGGGACAGCAAAGAGACCCAGTACTTC.

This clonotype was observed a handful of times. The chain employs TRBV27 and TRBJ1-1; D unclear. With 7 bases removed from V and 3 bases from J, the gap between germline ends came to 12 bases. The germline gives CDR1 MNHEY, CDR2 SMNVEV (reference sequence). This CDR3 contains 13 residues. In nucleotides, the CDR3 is TGTGCCAGCATCGGGTTGTCGGACACTGAAGCTTTCTTT. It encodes CASIGLSDTEAFF.

The CDR3 protein is CASTHYEQYF. The CDR3 region has the DNA TGTGCCAGCACCCACTACGAGCAGTACTTC. V gene TRBV6-2 or TRBV6-3 combines with J gene TRBJ2-7; the D is unclear. CDR1 and CDR2 from the germline V gene are MNHEY and SVGEGT. The CDR3 loop spans 10 amino acids. V was clipped by 7 bases and J by 3 bases, with 4 bases between them.

CDR3 region: CASRTGWRSYNEQFF. The DNA for the CDR3 is TGTGCCAGCAGAACGGGGTGGAGATCCTACAATGAGCAGTTCTTC. J is TRBJ2-1 and V is TRBV6-2 or TRBV6-3, with D tentatively TRBD2 (5 bases). CDR3 size: 15 residues. Germline values: CDR1 MNHEY, CDR2 SVGEGT. Trimming took 6 bases from V and 1 from J, leaving 13 bases between them.

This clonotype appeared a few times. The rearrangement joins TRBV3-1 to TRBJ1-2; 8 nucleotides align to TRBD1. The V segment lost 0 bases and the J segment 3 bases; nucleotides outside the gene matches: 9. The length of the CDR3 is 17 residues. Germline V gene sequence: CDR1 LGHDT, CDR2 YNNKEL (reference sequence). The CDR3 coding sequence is TGTGCCAGCAGCCAAGACCCCTGGCAGGGGGCTTACTATGGCTACACCTTC. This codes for CASSQDPWQGAYYGYTF.

CDR3 sequence reads: CASSFRTSGGYNEQFF. The CDR3 nucleotides are TGTGCCAGCAGCTTCCGGACTAGCGGGGGCTACAATGAGCAGTTCTTC. This chain links TRBV11-3 with TRBJ2-1; 13 bases are shared with TRBD2. V was clipped by 3 bases and J by 3 bases; unmatched bases: 2. This CDR3 is 16 amino acids long. CDR1 is SGHNT and CDR2 is YENEEA in the germline V gene. Supplemented by reference TRBV11-3 and TRBJ2-1, the full variable domain reads EAGVVQSPRYKIIEKKQPVAFWCNPISGHNTLYWYLQNLGQGPELLIRYENEEAVDDSQLPKDRFSAERLKGVDSTLKIQPAELGDSAVYLCASSFRTSGGYNEQFFGPGTRLTVL.

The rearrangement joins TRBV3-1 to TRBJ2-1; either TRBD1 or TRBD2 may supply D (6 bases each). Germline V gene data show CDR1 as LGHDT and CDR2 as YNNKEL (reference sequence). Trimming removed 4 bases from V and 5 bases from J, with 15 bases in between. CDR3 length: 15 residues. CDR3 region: CASSPGGGDHNEQFF. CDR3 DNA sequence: TGTGCCAGCAGCCCCGGGGGCGGGGACCACAATGAGCAGTTCTTC.

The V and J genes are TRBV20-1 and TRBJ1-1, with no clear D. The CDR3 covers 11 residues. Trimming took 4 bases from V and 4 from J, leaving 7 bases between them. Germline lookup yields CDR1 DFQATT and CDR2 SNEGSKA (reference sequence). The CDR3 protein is CSAIGSTEAFF. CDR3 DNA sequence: TGCAGTGCTATTGGGAGCACTGAAGCTTTCTTT.